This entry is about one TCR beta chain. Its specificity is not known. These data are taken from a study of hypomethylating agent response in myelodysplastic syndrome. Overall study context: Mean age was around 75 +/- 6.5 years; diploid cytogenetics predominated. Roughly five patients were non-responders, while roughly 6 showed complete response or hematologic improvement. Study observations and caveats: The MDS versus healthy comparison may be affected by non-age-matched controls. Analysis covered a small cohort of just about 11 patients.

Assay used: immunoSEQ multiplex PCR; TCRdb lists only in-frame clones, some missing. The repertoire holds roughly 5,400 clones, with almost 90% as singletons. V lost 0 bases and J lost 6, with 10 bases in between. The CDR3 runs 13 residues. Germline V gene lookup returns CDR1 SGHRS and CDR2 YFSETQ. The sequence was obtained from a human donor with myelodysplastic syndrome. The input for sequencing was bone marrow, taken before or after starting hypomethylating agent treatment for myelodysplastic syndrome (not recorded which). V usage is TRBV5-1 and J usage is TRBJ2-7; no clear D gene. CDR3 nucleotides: TGCGCCAGCAGCTTGGAGCCGGCCCTCGAGCAGTACGTC. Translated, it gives CASSLEPALEQYV.